This paragraph reports one T cell receptor (beta chain). This entry is derived from a study of blood T cell repertoires in COVID-19. The CDR3 loop spans 18 amino acids. V was pared by 5 bases and J by 0 bases, with 4 bases of the junction left unmatched. CDR1 and CDR2 from the germline V gene are MGHRA and YSYEKL. Some clones are missing from TCRdb's copy, which holds only in-frame ones; the method was immunoSEQ multiplex PCR. The table has approximately 360,000 clones, over 75% seen once. The origin of this receptor is a woman in her thirties with acute COVID-19. Sequencing was done on a sample of PBMCs or T cells enriched from blood (not recorded which). V gene TRBV4-1 combines with J gene TRBJ2-6; 13 nucleotides agree with TRBD2. The CDR3 spells CASSEGLAGLSGANVLTF. CDR3 nucleotides: TGCGCCAGCAGCGAGGGACTAGCGGGGCTCTCTGGGGCCAACGTCCTGACTTTC.